These 12 T cell receptor beta chains originate from one sample sequenced in a study of control samples from healthy donors and cancer patients (dated by TCRdb to the early 2020s). The library relied on the immunoSEQ multiplex PCR assay. The table comes from immuneACCESS by way of TCRdb, which keeps in-frame sequences with V and J called. Part of the clones is missing from these tables; in studies checked, under half for an unresolved V gene and the rest for unknown reasons. Here the sample has roughly 90,000 clones; around 82% occur a single time. The ten largest clones take up over 7.5% of the sample. Sequencing was carried out using blood. The receptors derive from a woman in her sixties or seventies in good health.

The chain joins TRBV3-1 (or the pseudogene TRBV3-2) to TRBJ1-4; 8 bases are a match to TRBD1. CDR3 length: 14 residues. Per the germline V gene, CDR1 is LGHDT and CDR2 is YNNKEL (reference sequence). The ends lost 4 bases at V and 4 bases at J; junction bases unmatched: 2. The chain's CDR3 is CASSPGTGNEKLFF. The CDR3 DNA sequence: TGTGCCAGCAGCCCAGGGACAGGTAATGAAAAACTGTTTTTT.

The rearrangement uses TRBV28 and TRBJ1-2, with D perhaps TRBD1 (6 bases). V gave up 4 bases and J gave up 8 bases, with 20 bases separating them. Germline lookup yields CDR1 MDHEN and CDR2 SYDVKM. CDR3 length equals 15 residues. CDR3 bases: TGTGCCAGCAGTTCCCCTGGGGCAGGGGCGGGGGGCTACACCTTC. Translating gives CASSSPGAGAGGYTF.

The genes are TRBV7-9 and TRBJ2-5; D ambiguous. Trimming removed 5 bases from V and 6 bases from J, with 7 bases in between. The CDR3 consists of 11 residues. Germline V gene sequence: CDR1 SEHNR, CDR2 FQNEAQ (reference sequence). This CDR3 is CASSLDQTQYF. As DNA, the CDR3 is TGTGCCAGCAGCCTCGATCAGACCCAGTACTTC.

V gene TRBV18 combines with J gene TRBJ1-5; D is ambiguous. Germline assignment: CDR1 KGHSH and CDR2 LQKENI. The V gene lost 6 bases and the J gene lost 1 base, with 10 bases spanning the gap. The CDR3 contains 14 residues. The CDR3 DNA reads as TGTGCCAGCTCTCACGACACGAGCAATCAGCCCCAGCATTTT. This translates into CASSHDTSNQPQHF. The whole variable domain, filled in from reference TRBV18 and TRBJ1-5, reads NAGVMQNPRHLVRRRGQEARLRCSPMKGHSHVYWYRQLPEEGLKFMVYLQKENIIDESGMPKERFSAEFPKEGPSILRIQQVVRGDSAAYFCASSHDTSNQPQHFGDGTRLSIL.

The chain employs TRBV19 and TRBJ2-1; TRBD1 might be the D (5 bases). CDR3 length: 16 amino acids. Germline V gene sequence: CDR1 LNHDA, CDR2 SQIVND (reference sequence). V was pared by 6 bases and J by 2 bases, with 17 bases between. The CDR3 region is CASSPGALGTYNEQFF. In nucleotides, the CDR3 is TGTGCCAGTAGCCCTGGGGCTCTCGGAACCTACAATGAGCAGTTCTTC.

V and J are TRBV7-6 and TRBJ2-5; D may be TRBD2 (5 bases). Germline V lookup: CDR1 SGHVS, CDR2 FNYEAQ. CDR3 length: 15 amino acids. V lost 0 bases, J lost 1 base, and 9 bases lay in between. In nucleotides, the CDR3 is TGTGCCAGCAGCTTAGCTCACGGACTCCAAGAGACCCAGTACTTC. It is translated as CASSLAHGLQETQYF. Based on the CDR3 plus reference TRBV7-6 and TRBJ2-5, the full variable domain is GAGVSQSPRYKVTKRGQDVALRCDPISGHVSLYWYRQALGQGPEFLTYFNYEAQQDKSGLPNDRFSAERPEGSISTLTIQRTEQRDSAMYRCASSLAHGLQETQYFGPGTRLLVL.

The count of this clone is one. The chain is built from TRBV19 and TRBJ1-2; D is unresolved. Germline CDR1 LNHDA, CDR2 SQIVND (reference sequence). The CDR3 covers 14 residues. V lost 5 bases, J lost 1 base, and 11 bases lay in between. In DNA, the CDR3 is TGTGCCAGTAGTTGGGCTCGCGGTAACTATGGCTACACCTTC. It yields the protein CASSWARGNYGYTF.

This sequence joins TRBV6-5 and TRBJ2-2; 10 nucleotides align to TRBD1. The V gene end was trimmed by 6 bases and the J gene end by 6 bases; junction bases not matched to a gene: 7. CDR1 MNHEY and CDR2 SVGAGI come from the germline V gene. The CDR3 is 15 amino acids. The CDR3 region has the DNA TGTGCCAGCAGAGCCGGGACAGGGGCGGCCGGGGAGCTGTTTTTT. Translation gives CASRAGTGAAGELFF.

This clone was seen more than once but under ten times. This chain uses TRBV11-2 with TRBJ1-3; D uncertain. This CDR3 contains 14 residues. The ends were cut back, 0 bases at V and 0 bases at J, with 3 bases in the middle. Germline assignment: CDR1 SGHAT and CDR2 FQNNGV. The CDR3 DNA reads TGTGCCAGCAGCTTAGAATTCTCTGGAAACACCATATATTTT. As protein: CASSLEFSGNTIYF.

The V gene is TRBV7-8, the J gene TRBJ2-5; 9 positions match TRBD1. This CDR3 is built from 14 residues. The trim removed 4 bases at V and 5 bases at J, leaving 5 bases unmatched. The germline V gene has CDR1 SGHVS and CDR2 FQNEAQ. CDR3 in amino acids: CASSWGQGVETQYF. DNA for the CDR3: TGTGCCAGCAGCTGGGGACAGGGCGTGGAGACCCAGTACTTC.

A word on this clone: This sample also contains other DNA sequences that code for the same CDR3. This chain joins TRBV4-1 and TRBJ2-2, with D unresolved. Germline V gene lookup returns CDR1 MGHRA and CDR2 YSYEKL. Trimming shortened V by 1 base and J by 3 bases, and 6 bases separated the two germline ends. This CDR3 region has 14 residues. The CDR3 loop is CASSQGQYTGELFF. CDR3 in DNA: TGCGCCAGCAGCCAAGGGCAGTACACCGGGGAGCTGTTTTTT.

The chain is built from TRBV5-3 and TRBJ2-5; D remains unclear. TRBV5-3 belongs to the ORF category, with a function that is uncertain. The CDR3 totals 18 residues. V lost 1 base and J 0 bases, leaving 19 bases between the germline ends. CDR3 residues: CARSLNWLGQRYQETQYF. CDR3 nucleotide sequence: TGTGCCAGAAGCTTGAATTGGTTAGGCCAAAGGTACCAAGAGACCCAGTACTTC.